The present TCR beta chain was sequenced within a study of T cells after posttransplantation cyclophosphamide. Concerning this clone: Its matching antigen is unknown.

Germline values: CDR1 LGHNT, CDR2 FRNRAP. The CDR3 covers 18 residues. The study's findings and limits: Tissue-infiltrating T cells from skin or gut overlapped little with blood T cells. Later post-transplant blood repertoires were often dominated by donor CD8+ memory clones. TRB clonality was highly associated with recipient CMV seropositivity and reactivation.

Method: immunoSEQ multiplex PCR; TCRdb's copy keeps in-frame clones and lacks some. The sample lists roughly 5,000 clones, 94% occurring once. The sequenced material came from CD4+ T cells sorted from bone marrow. The chain employs TRBV12-5 and TRBJ2-1, with a possible D match to TRBD1 (5 bases). The source is a woman in her sixties or seventies in good health, CMV-negative, and a related stem cell transplant donor. CDR3 loop: CASYRAGQAAQSPFKQFF. The CDR3 coding sequence is TGTGCCTCATATCGGGCAGGGCAAGCCGCCCAATCGCCTTTCAAGCAGTTCTTC.